A single TCR beta chain is shown here with its context. Followed over time, Seattle patients had been enrolled while infection was active. The sample belongs to a study of blood T cell repertoires in COVID-19. Looking at the study overall: Acute and convalescent COVID-19 samples came from the United States, Italy and Spain. From T cells, B-cell-depleted T cells, or PBMCs came the material, which was cDNA or gDNA.

Trimming took off 8 bases at V and 8 bases at J, with 13 bases between the two ends. CDR1 and CDR2 from the germline V gene are LNHDA and SQIVND (reference sequence). The CDR3 is 13 residues long. Source study methods: How many nucleated cells were present was estimated from reference gene primer amplification. Assay: immunoSEQ multiplex PCR; the TCRdb copy retains only in-frame clones and omits some. That table is the source of V, J and clone size, and D and trimming were worked out from the DNA. The data hold some 70,000 clones, with approximately 86% observed a single time. This receptor was identified in a man aged 35 to 55 with COVID-19, enrolled during active disease. The chain couples TRBV19 to TRBJ1-6; maybe TRBD1 (5 bases). The specimen was peripheral blood. For the CDR3, the DNA is TGTGCCAGTGCACAGGCGGTGGATTCACCCCTCCACTTT. Translation: CASAQAVDSPLHF.